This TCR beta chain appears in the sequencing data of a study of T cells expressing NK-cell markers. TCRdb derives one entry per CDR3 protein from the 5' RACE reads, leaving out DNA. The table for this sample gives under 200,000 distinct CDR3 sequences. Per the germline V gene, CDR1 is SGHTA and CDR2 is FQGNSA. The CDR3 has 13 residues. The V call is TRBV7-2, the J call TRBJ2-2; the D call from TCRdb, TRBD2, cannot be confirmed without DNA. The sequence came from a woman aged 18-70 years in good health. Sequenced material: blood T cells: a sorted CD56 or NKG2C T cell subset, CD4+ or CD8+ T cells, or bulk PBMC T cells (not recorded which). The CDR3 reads CASSPGLPGELFF.